This TCR beta chain was sequenced during a study of regulatory T cells in long-lasting Graves disease. Study-level background: Newly diagnosed Graves' patients had taken antithyroid drugs under 3 months. The study's findings and limits: Possibly, accuracy suffered from the small sample size.

Time point of the sample: newly diagnosed GD, antithyroid drugs for less than 3 months. After RNA was extracted from PBMCs, the TCR library was made from it. The authors drew patients from an endocrinology department in Xi'an, China. Researchers made TCR beta libraries by using iRepertoire HTBI primers and running Arm-PCR on CDR3 regions. As processed by the authors: Identified across the samples were 62 TRBV segments and around 14 TRBJ segments. In TCRdb, the multiplex PCR reads were re-called with MiXCR into one record per CDR3 protein. What appears here as the V and J calls and clone size reflects TCRdb's work, not the paper's. The sample includes roughly 420,000 distinct CDR3 sequences, about 17% of them seen just once. This clonotype was counted ten times or more. The target antigen is unknown. These data are also associated with another study on T cells in Graves' hyperthyroidism and ophthalmopathy.

The receptor was isolated from a woman aged 18-29 years with Graves disease. This material consisted of peripheral blood mononuclear cells (PBMCs), taken at new diagnosis, from a patient treated with antithyroid drugs.

Written as DNA, the CDR3 is TGTGCCAGCAGCGCAGCTACAACCCAGTACTTC. Its protein is CASSAATTQYF. The chain joins TRBV7-2 to TRBJ2-5, with unresolved D. V gave up 5 bases and J gave up 8 bases, with 9 bases separating them. Germline V gene sequence: CDR1 SGHTA, CDR2 FQGNSA. This CDR3 has 11 amino acids.